This paragraph reports one T cell receptor beta chain. Its specificity is not known. This entry belongs to a study of a mutant IDH1 vaccine in newly diagnosed glioma. Overall study context: The treated population exhibited a male proportion of roughly 60%, a female proportion of about 38%, and a mean age of about 39 years. Before enrollment, the patients had been treated with radiotherapy alone, temozolomide alone, or both together. Most of them had received both. Notes on the study in general: Of all patients, under 95% showed vaccine-induced immune responses.

Germline V gives CDR1 SGHTA, CDR2 FQGNSA. This CDR3 is built from 15 residues. V lost 2 bases and J 7 bases, leaving 15 bases between the germline ends. Sequencing was performed with immunoSEQ multiplex PCR; in TCRdb, only in-frame clones are kept and a portion is missing. The sample shows approximately 52,000 clones, over 60% of them seen only once. Specified time point: baseline, week 1 (first vaccination visit). As for treatment: pre-vaccination baseline after standard-of-care therapy. Tumors from donors were new WHO grade 3 or 4 IDH1-mutant astrocytomas with ATRX loss. The starting material was PBMCs, obtained from a glioma patient treated with radiotherapy, temozolomide or both. The rearrangement uses TRBV7-2 and TRBJ1-3; no clear D. This receptor was taken from a woman aged 40-49 years with glioma. The CDR3: CASSLLRVPSNTIYF. CDR3 coding DNA: TGTGCCAGCAGCTTATTGCGCGTTCCTTCGAACACCATATATTTT.